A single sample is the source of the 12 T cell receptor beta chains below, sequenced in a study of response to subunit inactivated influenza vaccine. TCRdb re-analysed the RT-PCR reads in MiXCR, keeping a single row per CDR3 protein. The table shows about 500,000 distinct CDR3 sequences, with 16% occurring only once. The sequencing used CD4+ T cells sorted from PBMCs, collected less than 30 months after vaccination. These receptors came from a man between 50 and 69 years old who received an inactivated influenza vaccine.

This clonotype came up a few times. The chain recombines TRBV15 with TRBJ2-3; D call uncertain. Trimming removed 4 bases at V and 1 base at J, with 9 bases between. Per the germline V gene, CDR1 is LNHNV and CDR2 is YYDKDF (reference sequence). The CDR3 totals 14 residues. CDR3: CATSTTARTDTQYF. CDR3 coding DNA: TGTGCCACCAGCACGACGGCGCGCACAGATACGCAGTATTTT.

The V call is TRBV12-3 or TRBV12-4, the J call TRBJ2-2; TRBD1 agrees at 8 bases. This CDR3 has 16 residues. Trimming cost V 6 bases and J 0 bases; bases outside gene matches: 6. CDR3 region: CASRQTGGTNTGELFF. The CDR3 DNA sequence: TGTGCCAGCAGACAAACAGGGGGGACGAACACCGGGGAGCTGTTTTTT.

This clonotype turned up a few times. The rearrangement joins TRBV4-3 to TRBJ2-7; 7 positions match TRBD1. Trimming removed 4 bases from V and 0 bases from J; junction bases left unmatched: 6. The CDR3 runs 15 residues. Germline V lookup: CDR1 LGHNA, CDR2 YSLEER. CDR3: CASSRSGQTSYEQYF. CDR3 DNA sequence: TGCGCCAGCAGCCGATCGGGACAGACCTCCTACGAGCAGTACTTC.

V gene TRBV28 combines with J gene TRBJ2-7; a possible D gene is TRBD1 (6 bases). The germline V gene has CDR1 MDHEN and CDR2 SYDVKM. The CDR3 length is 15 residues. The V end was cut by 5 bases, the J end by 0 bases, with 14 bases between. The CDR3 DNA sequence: TGTGCCAGCAGTGCACCGGGACATATCTCCTACGAGCAGTACTTC. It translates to CASSAPGHISYEQYF.

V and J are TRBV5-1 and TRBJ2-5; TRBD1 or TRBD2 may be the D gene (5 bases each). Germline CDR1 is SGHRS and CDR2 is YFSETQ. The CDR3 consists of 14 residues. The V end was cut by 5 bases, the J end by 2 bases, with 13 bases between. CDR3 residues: CASSVGPSQETQYF. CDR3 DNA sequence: TGCGCCAGCAGTGTGGGACCCTCACAAGAGACCCAGTACTTC.

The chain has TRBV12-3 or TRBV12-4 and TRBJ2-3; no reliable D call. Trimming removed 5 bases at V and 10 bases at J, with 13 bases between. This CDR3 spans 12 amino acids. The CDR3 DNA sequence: TGTGCCAGCAGTCTCTCACCAGAGGCGCAGTATTTT. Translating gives CASSLSPEAQYF.

CDR3 loop: CASTPVAGGLNEQFF. The CDR3, as DNA: TGCGCCAGCACTCCAGTAGCGGGAGGGCTCAATGAGCAGTTCTTC. V gene TRBV5-1 combines with J gene TRBJ2-1, with 11 bases lining up with TRBD2. After removal of 6 bases from V and 6 bases from J, the junction contained 8 bases not matched to a gene. This CDR3 contains 15 residues. The germline V gene encodes CDR1 SGHRS and CDR2 YFSETQ.

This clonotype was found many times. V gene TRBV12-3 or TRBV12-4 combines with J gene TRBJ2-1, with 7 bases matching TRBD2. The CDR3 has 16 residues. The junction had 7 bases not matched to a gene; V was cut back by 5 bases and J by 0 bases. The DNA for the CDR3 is TGTGCCAGCAGTGGGACTACTTGGAGCTCCTACAATGAGCAGTTCTTC. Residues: CASSGTTWSSYNEQFF.

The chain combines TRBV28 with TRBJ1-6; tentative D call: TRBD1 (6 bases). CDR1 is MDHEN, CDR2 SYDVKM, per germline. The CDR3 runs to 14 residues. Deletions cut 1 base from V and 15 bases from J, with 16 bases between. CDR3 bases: TGTGCCAGCAGTTTATCTCGGGGGCGGTCCCGCCTCCACTTT. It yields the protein CASSLSRGRSRLHF.

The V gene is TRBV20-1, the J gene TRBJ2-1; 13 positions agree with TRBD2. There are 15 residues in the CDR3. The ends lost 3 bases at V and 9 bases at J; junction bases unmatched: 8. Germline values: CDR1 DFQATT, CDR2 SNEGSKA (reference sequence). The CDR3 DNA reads TGCAGTGCTAGCCCGACTAGCGGGAGGACGGGTGAGCAGTTCTTC. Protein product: CSASPTSGRTGEQFF.

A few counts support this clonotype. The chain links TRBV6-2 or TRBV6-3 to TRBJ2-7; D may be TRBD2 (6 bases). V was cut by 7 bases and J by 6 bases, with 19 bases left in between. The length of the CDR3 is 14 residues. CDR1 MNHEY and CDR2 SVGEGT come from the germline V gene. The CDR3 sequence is CASKPSEIQVEQYF. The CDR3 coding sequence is TGTGCCAGCAAACCTAGCGAGATTCAGGTCGAGCAGTACTTC.

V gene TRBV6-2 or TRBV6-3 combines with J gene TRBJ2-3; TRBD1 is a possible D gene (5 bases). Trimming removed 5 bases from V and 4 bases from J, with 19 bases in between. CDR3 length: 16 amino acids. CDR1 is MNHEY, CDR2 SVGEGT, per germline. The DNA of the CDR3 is TGTGCCAGCAGTCACGCCACAGGAAATGTCCCAGATACGCAGTATTTT. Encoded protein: CASSHATGNVPDTQYF.